The sequence of this T cell receptor (beta chain) was determined in a study of blood T cell repertoires in COVID-19. About the study: Samples representing acute and convalescent COVID-19 were sourced from the United States, Italy and Spain. Sample material is recorded as cDNA or gDNA derived from T cells, B-cell-depleted T cells, or PBMCs.

Seattle-derived patients entered the study during active infection and were followed longitudinally. From germline, CDR1 is LGHDT and CDR2 YNNKEL (reference sequence). The J segment lost 4 bases and the V segment lost 3 bases, leaving 8 bases of the junction unmatched. This CDR3 comprises 16 residues. Authors' processing steps: Amplification of reference gene primers was used by the study to estimate nucleated cell counts. Measured with immunoSEQ multiplex PCR; TCRdb has only the in-frame clones, and not every one. Clonal size and the V and J genes are those of that table, whereas D and trimming came from the DNA. The sample shows approximately 210,000 clones, around 95% of them seen only once.

The receptor was derived from a man aged 25 to 40 with COVID-19, enrolled during active disease. The chain combines TRBV3-1 (or the pseudogene TRBV3-2) with TRBJ1-3, with 8 bases lining up with TRBD1. The source material was peripheral blood. The CDR3 DNA follows: TGTGCCAGCAGCCATTGGACAGGGCATCCCGGAAACACCATATATTTT. Its protein product is CASSHWTGHPGNTIYF.